This TCR beta chain is from a study of T cells in Graves' hyperthyroidism and ophthalmopathy. Study information: Peripheral blood collection took place at initial diagnosis, before any treatment.

Pregnant or lactating patients were excluded, as were those with uncontrolled infection or other autoimmune disease. Clinicians diagnosed patients from clinical symptoms, serum thyroxine and TRAb, thyroid ultrasound and orbital computed tomography. Germline CDR1 reads LNHDA; CDR2 reads SQIVND (reference sequence). This CDR3 has 14 residues. With 10 bases clipped from V and 7 bases from J, the junction kept 16 bases outside the gene matches. This clonotype occurred a few times. What it recognizes is unknown. Study-level results: Researchers found most expanded thyroid clonotypes above 0.001 in blood as well.

Amplification yielded TCR beta CDR3 regions, with RNA transcripts as the source. A first-round RT-PCR of the TCR CDR3 used the HTBI primer set. A single record per CDR3 protein comes from TCRdb applying MiXCR to the multiplex PCR reads. The sample records about 150,000 distinct CDR3 sequences, more than 20% being singletons. This TCR was sampled from a woman between 50 and 59 years old with Graves' hyperthyroidism that later progressed to Graves' ophthalmopathy. Source material: blood. The V and J genes are TRBV19 and TRBJ2-7; 7 bases are shared with TRBD2. This chain's CDR3 is CATGPGRDPFEQYF. CDR3 bases: TGTGCCACCGGACCGGGGAGGGACCCCTTTGAGCAGTACTTC.